Listed below are T cell receptor beta chains from one sample, sequenced in a study of T cells after yellow fever vaccination. MiXCR was run by TCRdb on the 5' RACE reads, yielding one entry per CDR3 protein. The data hold under 150,000 distinct CDR3 sequences, with 6.5% to 8.5% observed a single time. Sequenced material: CD4+ T cells sorted from PBMCs, taken 5 days after the yellow fever booster vaccination. The receptors were sampled from a man aged 30 to 45 who received the YFV17D yellow fever vaccine. The CDR3 runs from the conserved cysteine through the conserved F or W. A D gene is named only where the DNA matches it firmly. For some rows the clone size is stated as once, few or many, or as a class when expanded; others skip it.

CDR3 length: 14
V gene: TRBV5-1
J gene: TRBJ1-1
D gene: -
clone size: many
CDR3 DNA: TGCGCCAGCAGAACCGGGACGGTGAACACTGAAGCTTTCTTT
CDR3 protein: CASRTGTVNTEAFF

CDR3 length: 12
V gene: TRBV7-2
J gene: TRBJ2-5
D gene: -
clone size: -
CDR3 DNA: TGTGCCAGCGGCTTAGACAGGGAGACCCAGTACTTC
CDR3 protein: CASGLDRETQYF

CDR3 length: 12
V gene: TRBV18
J gene: TRBJ2-7
D gene: -
clone size: many
CDR3 DNA: TGTGCCAGCTCACCTGGGACATACGAGCAGTACTTC
CDR3 protein: CASSPGTYEQYF

CDR3 length: 14
V gene: TRBV5-4
J gene: TRBJ2-7
D gene: -
clone size: many
CDR3 DNA: TGTGCCAGCAGCTTGGCCCGAGGGGCCTACGAGCAGTACTTC
CDR3 protein: CASSLARGAYEQYF

CDR3 length: 15
V gene: TRBV20-1
J gene: TRBJ1-2
D gene: -
clone size: few
CDR3 DNA: TGCAGTGCTAGAGGAGAGGGCCGGGAGGACTATGGCTACACCTTC
CDR3 protein: CSARGEGREDYGYTF

CDR3 length: 15
V gene: TRBV25-1
J gene: TRBJ2-5
D gene: -
clone size: many
CDR3 DNA: TGTGCCAGCAGTGTAGCAGGACAGAAACAAGAGACCCAGTACTTC
CDR3 protein: CASSVAGQKQETQYF

CDR3 length: 15
V gene: TRBV6-5
J gene: TRBJ1-4
D gene: -
clone size: many
CDR3 DNA: TGTGCCAGCAGTTACTCGATTGGGGGAAGCGAAAAACTGTTTTTT
CDR3 protein: CASSYSIGGSEKLFF

CDR3 length: 13
V gene: TRBV6-2/TRBV6-3
J gene: TRBJ2-5
D gene: -
clone size: -
CDR3 DNA: TGTGCCAGCAGCACCTATGCCGGTGAGACCCAGTACTTC
CDR3 protein: CASSTYAGETQYF

CDR3 length: 12
V gene: TRBV30
J gene: TRBJ2-3
D gene: -
clone size: many
CDR3 DNA: TGTGCCTGCCAAAGAGGCACAGATACGCAGTATTTT
CDR3 protein: CACQRGTDTQYF

CDR3 length: 11
V gene: TRBV5-1
J gene: TRBJ2-1
D gene: -
clone size: many
CDR3 DNA: TGCGCCAGCAGCTTGATCGATGAGCAGTTCTTC
CDR3 protein: CASSLIDEQFF

CDR3 length: 14
V gene: TRBV18
J gene: TRBJ2-7
D gene: TRBD1
clone size: many
CDR3 DNA: TGTGCCAGCTCAAACCGGGACAGGTCCTACGAGCAGTACTTC
CDR3 protein: CASSNRDRSYEQYF

CDR3 length: 15
V gene: TRBV5-6
J gene: TRBJ2-2
D gene: -
clone size: -
CDR3 DNA: TGTGCCAGCAGCTTGGGAAGCTACAACACCGGGGAGCTGTTTTTT
CDR3 protein: CASSLGSYNTGELFF

CDR3 length: 14
V gene: TRBV5-6
J gene: TRBJ1-2
D gene: TRBD1
clone size: many
CDR3 DNA: TGTGCCAGCAGCTATCGGGACAGGACCTATGGCTACACCTTC
CDR3 protein: CASSYRDRTYGYTF

CDR3 length: 13
V gene: TRBV12-3/TRBV12-4
J gene: TRBJ1-6
D gene: TRBD1
clone size: many
CDR3 DNA: TGTGCCAGCAGTCCGGGACAGACTTCACCCCTCCACTTT
CDR3 protein: CASSPGQTSPLHF

CDR3 length: 14
V gene: TRBV10-3
J gene: TRBJ2-7
D gene: -
clone size: many
CDR3 DNA: TGTGCCATCAGTGAAGATAGGGTCATTGGTGAGCAGTACTTC
CDR3 protein: CAISEDRVIGEQYF

CDR3 length: 15
V gene: TRBV7-2
J gene: TRBJ2-7
D gene: -
clone size: many
CDR3 DNA: TGTGCCAGCAGCTGGGATCCGACGGGGAGGTACGAGCAGTACTTC
CDR3 protein: CASSWDPTGRYEQYF